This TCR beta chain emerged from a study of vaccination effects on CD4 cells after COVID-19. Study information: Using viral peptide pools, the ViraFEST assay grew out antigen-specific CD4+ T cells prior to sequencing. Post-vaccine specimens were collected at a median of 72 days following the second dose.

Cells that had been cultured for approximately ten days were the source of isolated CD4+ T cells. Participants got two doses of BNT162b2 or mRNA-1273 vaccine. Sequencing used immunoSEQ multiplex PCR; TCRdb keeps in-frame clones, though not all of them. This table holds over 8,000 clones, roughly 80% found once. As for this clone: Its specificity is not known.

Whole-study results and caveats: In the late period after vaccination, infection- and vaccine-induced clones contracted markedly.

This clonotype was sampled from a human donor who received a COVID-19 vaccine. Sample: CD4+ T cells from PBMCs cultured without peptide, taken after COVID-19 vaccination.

Written as DNA, the CDR3 is TGTGCCAGTAGTAGTCTACTCTATAGCAATCAGCCCCAGCATTTT. Its protein is CASSSLLYSNQPQHF. This chain joins TRBV19 and TRBJ1-5; D is undetermined. The length of the CDR3 is 15 residues. Trimming took 4 bases from V and 0 from J, leaving 10 bases between them. Germline CDR1 and CDR2: LNHDA and SQIVND (reference sequence). The complete variable domain, with remaining parts taken from reference TRBV19 and TRBJ1-5, reads DGGITQSPKYLFRKEGQNVTLSCEQNLNHDAMYWYRQDPGQGLRLIYYSQIVNDFQKGDIAEGYSVSREKKESFPLTVTSAQKNPTAFYLCASSSLLYSNQPQHFGDGTRLSIL.